The entry below describes one T cell receptor (beta chain). Its antigen is unidentified. The data are from a study of PD-L1 blockade in urothelial cancer. Study-wide context: Patients' atezolizumab regimen, 1,200 mg intravenously every 3 weeks, began around 2014. Patients with male sex and bladder-origin urothelial cancer accounted for most of the roughly 30 enrolled. Study conclusions and caveats: In blood at 3 weeks, tumor-associated clones expanded more among patients with durable benefit.

Germline V gives CDR1 SGHDT, CDR2 YYEEEE. The germline V and J ends were trimmed by 7 bases and 4 bases, with 14 bases remaining between them. There are 14 residues in the CDR3. Libraries were prepared by immunoSEQ multiplex PCR; TCRdb keeps only in-frame clonotypes and omits some of them. The sample yields about 45,000 clones, almost 85% seen once. Time point specified: peripheral blood 6 weeks after treatment start. The J gene is TRBJ2-2, the V gene TRBV5-6, with D perhaps matching TRBD2 (5 bases). This sequence was found in a man aged 55 to 70 with urothelial cancer. The input for sequencing was PBMCs, taken around atezolizumab (anti-PD-L1) treatment. The DNA for the CDR3 is TGTGCCAGCCAGAGGGAGACCAGCACCGGGGAGCTGTTTTTT. Its protein is CASQRETSTGELFF.